This T cell receptor (beta chain) stems from a study of cytomegalovirus exposure and HLA in healthy donors. In the study overall: In a later analysis, the roughly 120 validation repertoires were reported to have used the same platform as the 550 to 850 first-cohort repertoires.

Sequenced by immunoSEQ multiplex PCR; TCRdb stores in-frame clones only, minus some. The table shows about 200,000 clones, with more than 75% occurring only once. In regard to this clone: The antigen is not known.

Study conclusions and caveats: The finding came from a later analysis; first-cohort TCR clusters tended to co-occur in the 95 to 150 validation repertoires. As was reported, the classifier diagnosed cytomegalovirus status with high specificity and sensitivity. The study recorded over 150 TCR beta chains that were cytomegalovirus-associated.

The CDR3 is 13 amino acids. Losses at the gene ends were 5 bases for V and 3 bases for J; bases not matched to a gene: 5. The germline V gene has CDR1 SGHRS and CDR2 YFSETQ. What was sequenced was PBMCs. The receptor was derived from a young woman in good health and CMV-seropositive. The chain employs TRBV5-1 and TRBJ2-7, with 7 nucleotides matching TRBD2. CDR3 protein: CASSGREGYEQYF. The CDR3 coding sequence is TGCGCCAGCAGTGGTAGGGAGGGCTACGAGCAGTACTTC.